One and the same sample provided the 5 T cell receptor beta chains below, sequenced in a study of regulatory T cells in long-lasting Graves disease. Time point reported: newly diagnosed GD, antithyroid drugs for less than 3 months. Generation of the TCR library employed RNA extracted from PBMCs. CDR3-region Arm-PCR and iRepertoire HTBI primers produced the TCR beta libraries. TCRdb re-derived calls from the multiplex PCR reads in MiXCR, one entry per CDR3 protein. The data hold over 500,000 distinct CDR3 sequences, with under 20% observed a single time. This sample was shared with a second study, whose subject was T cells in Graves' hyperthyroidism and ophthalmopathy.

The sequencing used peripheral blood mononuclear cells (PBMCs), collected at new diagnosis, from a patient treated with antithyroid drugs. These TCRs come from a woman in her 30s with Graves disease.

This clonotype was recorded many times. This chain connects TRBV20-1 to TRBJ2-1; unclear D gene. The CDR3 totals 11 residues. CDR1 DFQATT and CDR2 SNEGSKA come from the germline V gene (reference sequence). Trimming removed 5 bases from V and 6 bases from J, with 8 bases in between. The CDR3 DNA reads TGCAGTGCTGCCCCACTCAATGAGCAGTTCTTC. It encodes CSAAPLNEQFF.

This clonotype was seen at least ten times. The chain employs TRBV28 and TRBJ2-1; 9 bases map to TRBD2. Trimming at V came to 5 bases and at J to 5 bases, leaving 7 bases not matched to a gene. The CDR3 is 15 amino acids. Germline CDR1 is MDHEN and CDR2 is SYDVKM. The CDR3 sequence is CASSARLAGHNEQFF. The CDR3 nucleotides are TGTGCCAGCAGTGCCCGGCTAGCGGGGCACAATGAGCAGTTCTTC.

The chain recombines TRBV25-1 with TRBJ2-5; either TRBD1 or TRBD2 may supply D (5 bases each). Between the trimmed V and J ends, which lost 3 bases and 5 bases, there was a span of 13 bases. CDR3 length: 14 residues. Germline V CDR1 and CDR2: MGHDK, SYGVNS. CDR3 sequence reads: CASSDLRGSETQYF. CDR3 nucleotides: TGTGCCAGCAGTGATCTCCGGGGCTCGGAGACCCAGTACTTC.

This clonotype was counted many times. CDR3 nucleotide sequence: TGTGCCACCAGTGATTCCCGCCAGGGAGATACGCAGTATTTT. Its protein product is CATSDSRQGDTQYF. The gene calls are TRBV24-1 and TRBJ2-3; tentative D call: TRBD1 (5 bases). Germline-derived CDR1 and CDR2 are KGHDR and SFDVKD. The CDR3 runs 14 residues. The V end lost 2 bases, the J end lost 5 bases, and 10 bases lay between the germline ends.

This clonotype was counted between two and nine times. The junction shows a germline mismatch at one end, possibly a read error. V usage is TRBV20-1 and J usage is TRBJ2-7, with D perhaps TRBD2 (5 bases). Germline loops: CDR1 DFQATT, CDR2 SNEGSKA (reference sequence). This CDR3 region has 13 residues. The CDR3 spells CSARGTRAYEQHF. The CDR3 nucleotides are TGCAGTGCTAGAGGGACTCGTGCCTACGAGCAGCACTTC.